A single sample gave rise to the 9 T cell receptor beta chains below, sequenced in a study of blood T cell repertoires in COVID-19. The data were produced by immunoSEQ multiplex PCR, yet TCRdb's version contains in-frame clones alone and is incomplete. The sample contains a few hundred thousand clones, roughly 90% of which appear only once. Input material: peripheral blood. Every receptor here comes from a woman under 40 with COVID-19, enrolled during active disease.

This clone was seen a single time. The chain joins TRBV18 to TRBJ1-1; 10 nucleotides line up with TRBD1. The V segment lost 4 bases and the J segment 5 bases; nucleotides outside the gene matches: 4. This CDR3 is built from 14 residues. CDR1 is KGHSH and CDR2 is LQKENI in the germline V gene. CDR3 bases: TGTGCCAGCTCACTGGGACAGGGGTCGACTGAAGCTTTCTTT. It translates to CASSLGQGSTEAFF.

This rearrangement joins TRBV5-1 to TRBJ2-7; TRBD1 agrees at 7 bases. The CDR3 covers 16 residues. J gave up 2 bases and V 0 bases, and 8 bases lay outside the gene matches. The germline gives CDR1 SGHRS, CDR2 YFSETQ. The CDR3 is CASSLARDRFPYEQYF. Here the CDR3 DNA reads TGCGCCAGCAGCTTGGCGAGGGACAGATTTCCCTACGAGCAGTACTTC.

This clone came up once. The chain combines TRBV7-8 with TRBJ2-7, with 7 bases matching TRBD2. The J segment lost 0 bases and the V segment lost 0 bases, leaving 5 bases of the junction unmatched. From germline, CDR1 is SGHVS and CDR2 FQNEAQ. This CDR3 has 16 residues. CDR3 in DNA: TGTGCCAGCAGCTTAGCGGGAGGGGCAAGCTCCTACGAGCAGTACGTC. Amino acid sequence: CASSLAGGASSYEQYV.

The rearrangement uses TRBV5-4 and TRBJ2-2; 9 nucleotides line up with TRBD1. The ends lost 6 bases at V and 3 bases at J; junction bases unmatched: 3. The CDR3 totals 14 residues. Germline values: CDR1 SGHNT, CDR2 YYREEE (reference sequence). The CDR3 DNA follows: TGTGCCAGCACCCGGGACAGGGACACCGGGGAGCTGTTTTTT. Encoded protein: CASTRDRDTGELFF.

The rearrangement uses TRBV19 and TRBJ2-3; 8 bases are shared with TRBD1. This CDR3 region has 14 residues. V was clipped by 4 bases and J by 6 bases; unmatched bases: 6. Germline CDR1 LNHDA, CDR2 SQIVND (reference sequence). The CDR3 reads CASSRDRNVDTQYF. The DNA of the CDR3 is TGTGCCAGTAGTAGGGACAGGAATGTGGATACGCAGTATTTT.

This chain uses TRBV28 with TRBJ1-2; D is unclear. This CDR3 region has 14 residues. V dropped 5 bases and J dropped 0 bases, with 10 bases sitting between them. The germline CDR1 and CDR2 sequences are MDHEN and SYDVKM. CDR3 residues: CASSSWSPNYGYTF. CDR3 coding DNA: TGTGCCAGCAGTAGTTGGAGCCCTAACTATGGCTACACCTTC.

The chain recombines TRBV3-1 (or the pseudogene TRBV3-2) with TRBJ2-7; TRBD2 might be the D (5 bases). The CDR3 is 12 amino acids. The ends were cut back, 1 base at V and 7 bases at J, with 8 bases in the middle. Germline values: CDR1 LGHDT, CDR2 YNNKEL (reference sequence). The CDR3 DNA reads TGTGCCAGCAGCCAAGGGACGGGGGAGCAGTACTTC. Translating gives CASSQGTGEQYF.

The chain has TRBV10-1 and TRBJ2-1, with a possible D match to TRBD1 (5 bases). Looked up from germline, CDR1 is WNHNN and CDR2 is SYGVQD (reference sequence). The V end was cut by 4 bases, the J end by 9 bases, with 13 bases between. CDR3 length: 13 amino acids. The DNA for the CDR3 is TGCGCCAGCAGTGTGACAGTCAAGGGTGAGCAGTTCTTC. As protein: CASSVTVKGEQFF.

V usage is TRBV6-6 and J usage is TRBJ2-5; 11 nucleotides line up with TRBD2. Germline CDR1 and CDR2: MNHNY and SVGAGI (reference sequence). V lost 6 bases and J lost 5; bases outside the gene matches: 11. This CDR3 contains 16 residues. The CDR3 nucleotides are TGTGCCAGCAGCCCACTAGCGGGAGAACGGAGGGAGACCCAGTACTTC. Its protein product is CASSPLAGERRETQYF.